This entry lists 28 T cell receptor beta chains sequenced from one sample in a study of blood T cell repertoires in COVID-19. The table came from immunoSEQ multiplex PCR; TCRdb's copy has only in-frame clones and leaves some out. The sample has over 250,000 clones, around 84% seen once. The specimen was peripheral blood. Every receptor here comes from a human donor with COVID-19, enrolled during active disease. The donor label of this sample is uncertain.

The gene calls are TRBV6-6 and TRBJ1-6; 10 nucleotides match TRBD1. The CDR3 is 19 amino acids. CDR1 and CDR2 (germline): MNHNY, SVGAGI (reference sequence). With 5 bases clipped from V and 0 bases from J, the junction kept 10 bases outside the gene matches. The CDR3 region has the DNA TGTGCCAGCAGTCCGACGGTGGGACAGGGGTCCTCCTATAATTCACCCCTCCACTTT. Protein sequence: CASSPTVGQGSSYNSPLHF.

CDR3 in DNA: TGTGCCAGTGCCCCACTAGCGAGGCGCACAGATACGCAGTATTTT. Protein sequence: CASAPLARRTDTQYF. This chain uses TRBV19 with TRBJ2-3; TRBD2 matches 7 bases. The CDR3 covers 15 residues. CDR1 is LNHDA, CDR2 SQIVND, per germline (reference sequence). V lost 8 bases and J lost 1; bases outside the gene matches: 9.

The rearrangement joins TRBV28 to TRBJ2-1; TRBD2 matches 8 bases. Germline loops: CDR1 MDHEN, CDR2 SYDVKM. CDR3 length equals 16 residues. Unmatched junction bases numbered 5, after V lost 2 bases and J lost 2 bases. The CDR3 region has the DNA TGTGCCAGCAGTTTACTGACCGGGAGGGCCTACAATGAGCAGTTCTTC. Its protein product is CASSLLTGRAYNEQFF.

CDR3 nucleotide sequence: TGTGCCAGCAGCTCGAGCGAAACCAGGGACTATGGCTACACCTTC. This gives the protein CASSSSETRDYGYTF. The rearrangement uses TRBV11-1 and TRBJ1-2; possibly TRBD1 for D (5 bases). The CDR3 is 15 amino acids. Germline V gene lookup returns CDR1 SGHAT and CDR2 FQDESV (reference sequence). Trimming cost V 4 bases and J 3 bases, with 15 bases left between them. The full variable domain, rest sourced from reference TRBV11-1 and TRBJ1-2, is EAEVAQSPRYKITEKSQAVAFWCDPISGHATLYWYRQILGQGPELLVQFQDESVVDDSQLPKDRFSAERLKGVDSTLKIQPAELGDSAMYLCASSSSETRDYGYTFGSGTRLTVV.

The CDR3 DNA sequence: TGTGCCATCAGTGGACGAGGTGGAAGCTATGGCTACACCTTC. This sequence encodes CAISGRGGSYGYTF. The chain is built from TRBV10-3 and TRBJ1-2, with unresolved D. This CDR3 contains 14 residues. V lost 4 bases and J 4 bases, leaving 13 bases between the germline ends. The germline V gene has CDR1 ENHRY and CDR2 SYGVKD.

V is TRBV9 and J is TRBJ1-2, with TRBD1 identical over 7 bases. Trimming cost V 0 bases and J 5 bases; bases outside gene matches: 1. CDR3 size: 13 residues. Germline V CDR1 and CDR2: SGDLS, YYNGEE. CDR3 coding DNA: TGTGCCAGCAGCGTAGGACAGGGTTATGGCTACACCTTC. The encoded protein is CASSVGQGYGYTF.

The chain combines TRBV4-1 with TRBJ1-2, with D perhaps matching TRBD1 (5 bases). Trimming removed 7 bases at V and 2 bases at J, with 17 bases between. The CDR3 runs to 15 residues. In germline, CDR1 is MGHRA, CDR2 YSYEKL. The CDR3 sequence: CASIREPGRNYGYTF. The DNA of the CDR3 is TGCGCCAGCATCAGGGAGCCAGGGAGGAACTATGGCTACACCTTC.

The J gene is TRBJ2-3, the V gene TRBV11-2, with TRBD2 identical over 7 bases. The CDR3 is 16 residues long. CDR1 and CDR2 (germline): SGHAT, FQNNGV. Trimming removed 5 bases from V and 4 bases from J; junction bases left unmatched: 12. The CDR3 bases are TGTGCCAGCAGCGCACGCTATGGGAGGGAGGCAGATACGCAGTATTTT. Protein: CASSARYGREADTQYF.

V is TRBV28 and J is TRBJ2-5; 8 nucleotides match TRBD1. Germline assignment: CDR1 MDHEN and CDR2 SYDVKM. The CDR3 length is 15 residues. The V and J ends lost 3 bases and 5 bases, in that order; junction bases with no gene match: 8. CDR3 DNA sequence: TGTGCCAGCAGTTTCATCGGACAGGGTGGCGAGACCCAGTACTTC. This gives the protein CASSFIGQGGETQYF.

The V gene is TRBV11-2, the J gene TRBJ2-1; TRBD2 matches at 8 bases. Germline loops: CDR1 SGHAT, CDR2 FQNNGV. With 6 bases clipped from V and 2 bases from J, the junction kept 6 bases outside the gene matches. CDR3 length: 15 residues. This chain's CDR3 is CASRWREDPYNEQFF. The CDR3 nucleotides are TGTGCCAGCAGGTGGCGGGAGGACCCCTACAATGAGCAGTTCTTC.

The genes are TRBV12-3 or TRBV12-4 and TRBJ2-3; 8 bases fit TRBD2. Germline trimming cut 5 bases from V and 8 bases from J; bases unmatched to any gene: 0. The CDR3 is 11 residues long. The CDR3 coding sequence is TGTGCCAGCAGTACTAGCGGTACGCAGTATTTT. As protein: CASSTSGTQYF.

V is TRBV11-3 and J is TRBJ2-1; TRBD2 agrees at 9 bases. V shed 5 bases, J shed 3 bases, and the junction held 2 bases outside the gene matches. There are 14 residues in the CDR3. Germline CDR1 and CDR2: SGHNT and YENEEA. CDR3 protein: CASSLAGSYNEQFF. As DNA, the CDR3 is TGTGCCAGCAGCCTAGCGGGGAGCTACAATGAGCAGTTCTTC.

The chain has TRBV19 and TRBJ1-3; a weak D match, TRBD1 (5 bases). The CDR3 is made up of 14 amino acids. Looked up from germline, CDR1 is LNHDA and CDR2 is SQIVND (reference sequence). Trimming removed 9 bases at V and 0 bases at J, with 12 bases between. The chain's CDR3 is CASRWGVSGNTIYF. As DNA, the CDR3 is TGTGCCAGCAGGTGGGGCGTCTCTGGAAACACCATATATTTT. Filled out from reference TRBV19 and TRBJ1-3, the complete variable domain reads DGGITQSPKYLFRKEGQNVTLSCEQNLNHDAMYWYRQDPGQGLRLIYYSQIVNDFQKGDIAEGYSVSREKKESFPLTVTSAQKNPTAFYLCASRWGVSGNTIYFGEGSWLTVV.

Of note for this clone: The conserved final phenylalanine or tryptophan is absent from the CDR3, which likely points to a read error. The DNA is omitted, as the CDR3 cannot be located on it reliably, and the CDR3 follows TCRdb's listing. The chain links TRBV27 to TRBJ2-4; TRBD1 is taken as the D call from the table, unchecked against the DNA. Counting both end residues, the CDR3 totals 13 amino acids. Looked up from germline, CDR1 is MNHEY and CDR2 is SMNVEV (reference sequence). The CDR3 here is CASSFQTTTDRSS.

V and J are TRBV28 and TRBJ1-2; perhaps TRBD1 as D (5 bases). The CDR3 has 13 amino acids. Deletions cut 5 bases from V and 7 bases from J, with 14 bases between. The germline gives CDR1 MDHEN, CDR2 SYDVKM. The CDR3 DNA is TGTGCCAGCAGTCCAGACAGTTCGCTTGGCTACACCTTC. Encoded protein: CASSPDSSLGYTF.

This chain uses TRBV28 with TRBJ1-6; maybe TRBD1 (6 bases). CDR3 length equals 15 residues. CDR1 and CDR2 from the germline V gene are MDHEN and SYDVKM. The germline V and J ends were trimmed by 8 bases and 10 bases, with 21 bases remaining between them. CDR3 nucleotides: TGTGCCAGCTTGGCTCGGGACACCTTTTCATCACCCCTCCACTTT. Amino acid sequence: CASLARDTFSSPLHF.

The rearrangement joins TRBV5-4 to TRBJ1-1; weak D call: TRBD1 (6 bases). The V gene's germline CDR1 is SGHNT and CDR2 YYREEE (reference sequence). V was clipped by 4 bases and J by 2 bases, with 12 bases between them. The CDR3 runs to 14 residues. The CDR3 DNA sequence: TGTGCCAGCAGCCTACAGGGTGTAAACACTGAAGCTTTCTTT. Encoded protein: CASSLQGVNTEAFF.

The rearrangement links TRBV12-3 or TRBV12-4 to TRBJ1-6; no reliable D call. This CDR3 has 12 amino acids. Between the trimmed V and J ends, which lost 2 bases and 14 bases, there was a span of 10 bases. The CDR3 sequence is CASSLSRVTLHF. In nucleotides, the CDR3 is TGTGCCAGCAGTTTAAGTCGGGTAACCCTCCACTTT.

CDR3 nucleotide sequence: TGTGCCATCAGTGAGTCCAGCGAGGGCTACGAGCAGTACTTC. This sequence encodes CAISESSEGYEQYF. The rearrangement uses TRBV10-3 and TRBJ2-7; TRBD2 might be the D (5 bases). CDR1 and CDR2 (germline): ENHRY, SYGVKD. The CDR3 has 14 amino acids. V was shortened by 0 bases and J by 3 bases, with 9 bases between the two germline ends.

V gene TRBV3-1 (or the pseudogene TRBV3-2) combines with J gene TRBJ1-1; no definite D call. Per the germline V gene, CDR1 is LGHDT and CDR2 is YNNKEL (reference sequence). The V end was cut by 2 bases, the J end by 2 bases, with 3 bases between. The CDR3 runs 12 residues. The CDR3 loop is CASSQLNTEAFF. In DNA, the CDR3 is TGTGCCAGCAGCCAACTAAACACTGAAGCTTTCTTT.

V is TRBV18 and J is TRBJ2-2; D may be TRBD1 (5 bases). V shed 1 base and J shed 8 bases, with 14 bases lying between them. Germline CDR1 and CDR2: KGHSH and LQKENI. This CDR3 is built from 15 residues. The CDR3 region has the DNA TGTGCCAGCTCACCACAGTCCAGGGTCGGTGGGGAGCTGTTTTTT. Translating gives CASSPQSRVGGELFF.

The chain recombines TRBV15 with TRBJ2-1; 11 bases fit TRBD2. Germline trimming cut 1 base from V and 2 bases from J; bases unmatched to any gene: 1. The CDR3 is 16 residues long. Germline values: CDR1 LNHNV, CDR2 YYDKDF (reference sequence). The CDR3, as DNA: TGTGCCACCAGCAGAGCGGGACTAGCGGCCTACAATGAGCAGTTCTTC. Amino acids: CATSRAGLAAYNEQFF.

The CDR3 DNA reads as TGCAGCGCTGGTAGGGGGATGAACACTGAAGCTTTCTTT. It is translated as CSAGRGMNTEAFF. The chain uses TRBV29-1 and TRBJ1-1, with D perhaps matching TRBD1 (6 bases). Trimming took 7 bases from V and 0 from J, leaving 12 bases between them. The CDR3 length is 13 residues. CDR1 is SQVTM and CDR2 is ANQGSEA in the germline V gene.

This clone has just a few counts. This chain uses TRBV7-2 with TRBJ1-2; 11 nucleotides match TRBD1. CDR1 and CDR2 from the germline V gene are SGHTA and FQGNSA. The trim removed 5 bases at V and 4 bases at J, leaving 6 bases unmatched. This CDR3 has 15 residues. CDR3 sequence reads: CASSDRGQGGYGYTF. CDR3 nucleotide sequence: TGTGCCAGCAGCGACCGGGGACAGGGGGGCTATGGCTACACCTTC. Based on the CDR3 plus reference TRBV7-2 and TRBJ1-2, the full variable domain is GAGVSQSPSNKVTEKGKDVELRCDPISGHTALYWYRQSLGQGLEFLIYFQGNSAPDKSGLPSDRFSAERTGGSVSTLTIQRTQQEDSAVYLCASSDRGQGGYGYTFGSGTRLTVV.

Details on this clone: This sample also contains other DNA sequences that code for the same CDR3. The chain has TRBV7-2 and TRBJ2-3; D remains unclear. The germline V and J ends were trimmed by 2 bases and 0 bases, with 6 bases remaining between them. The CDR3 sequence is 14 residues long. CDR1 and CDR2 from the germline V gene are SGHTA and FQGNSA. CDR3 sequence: CASSLLQSTDTQYF. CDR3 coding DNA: TGTGCCAGCAGCTTATTACAGAGCACAGATACGCAGTATTTT.

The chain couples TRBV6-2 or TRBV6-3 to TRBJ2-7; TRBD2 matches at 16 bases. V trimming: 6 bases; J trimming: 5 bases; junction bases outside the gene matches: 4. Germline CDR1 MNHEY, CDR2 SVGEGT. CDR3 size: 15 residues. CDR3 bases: TGTGCCAGCAGCGACGGGACTAGCGGGAGGGACGAGCAGTACTTC. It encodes CASSDGTSGRDEQYF.

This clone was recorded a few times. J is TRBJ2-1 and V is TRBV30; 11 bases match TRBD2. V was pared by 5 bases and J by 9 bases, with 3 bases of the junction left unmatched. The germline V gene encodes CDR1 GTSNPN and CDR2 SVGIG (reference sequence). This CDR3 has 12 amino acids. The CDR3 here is CAWGSGRGEQFF. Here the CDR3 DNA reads TGTGCCTGGGGTAGCGGGAGGGGTGAGCAGTTCTTC.

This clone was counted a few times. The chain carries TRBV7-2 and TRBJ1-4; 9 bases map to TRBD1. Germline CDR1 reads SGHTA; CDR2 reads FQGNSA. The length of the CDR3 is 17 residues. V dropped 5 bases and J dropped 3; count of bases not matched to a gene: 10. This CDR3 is CASSRPGTGNANEKLFF. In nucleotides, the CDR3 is TGTGCCAGCAGCCGTCCCGGGACAGGGAACGCTAATGAAAAACTGTTTTTT.